This T cell receptor (beta chain) was observed in a study of shared clonotypes between healthy human individuals. About the study: The plates for each donor numbered three CD4 naive, three CD4 memory, two CD8 naive and one CD8 memory.

Some clones are missing from TCRdb's copy, which holds only in-frame ones; the method was immunoSEQ multiplex PCR. The sample includes some 690,000 clones, 90% seen only once; the top ten take less than 40%. About this clone itself: The antigen is unknown.

The study, taken as a whole, reports: It was expected that sequencing depth would affect clonotype sharing among donors. Among non-shared clonotypes, generation probabilities were lower than among those shared by all four donors. Researchers sampled only blood; tissue repertoires likely differ.

The sample was memory CD8+ T cells from PBMCs. Subset defined: CD45RO+ cells pooled with CCR7-negative TemRA cells. The receptor comes from a young man in good health. Some clones in this sample may be carry-over from other donors' samples.

CDR3: CAISEPRQTTNTEAFF. The CDR3 DNA reads as TGTGCCATCAGTGAGCCGAGACAGACCACGAACACTGAAGCTTTCTTT. V is TRBV10-3 and J is TRBJ1-1, with a tentative D call TRBD1 (5 bases). CDR3 length: 16 residues. CDR1 and CDR2 from the germline V gene are ENHRY and SYGVKD. V shed 2 bases and J shed 1 base, with 14 bases lying between them.